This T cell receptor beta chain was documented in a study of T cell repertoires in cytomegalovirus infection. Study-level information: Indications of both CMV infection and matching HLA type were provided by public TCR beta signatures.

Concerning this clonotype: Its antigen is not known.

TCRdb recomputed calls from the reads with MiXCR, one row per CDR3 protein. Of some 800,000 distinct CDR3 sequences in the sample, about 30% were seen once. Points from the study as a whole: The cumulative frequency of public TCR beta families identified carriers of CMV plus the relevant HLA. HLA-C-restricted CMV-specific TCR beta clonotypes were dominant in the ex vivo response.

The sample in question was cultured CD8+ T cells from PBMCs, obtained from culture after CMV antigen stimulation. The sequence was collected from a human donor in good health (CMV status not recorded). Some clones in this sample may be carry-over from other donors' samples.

CDR3 residues: CASSLGTGMIYEQYF. The CDR3 region has the DNA TGTGCCAGCAGCTTAGGGACAGGAATGATCTACGAGCAGTACTTC. V is TRBV11-3 and J is TRBJ2-7; 7 nucleotides agree with TRBD1. Germline V lookup: CDR1 SGHNT, CDR2 YENEEA. The junction had 6 bases not matched to a gene; V was cut back by 1 base and J by 3 bases. This CDR3 region has 15 residues.